Below are 19 T cell receptor beta chains sequenced from a single sample in a study of spatial heterogeneity in lung cancer. No cognate antigen is known for these TCRs. The study's findings and limits: Mutation tallies in tumors tracked expanded intratumoral alpha and beta TCR counts.

Using its own MiXCR run on the 5' RACE reads, TCRdb lists one record per CDR3 protein. The table shows some 6,200 distinct CDR3 sequences, with 14% occurring only once. Time point defined: sample taken at primary tumor resection. The specimen was lung tumor tissue, collected at surgery. These receptors all come from a male donor with early-stage non-small cell lung cancer.

In the case of this clonotype: As an off-target read in a library built for alpha chains, this beta chain has a frequency of little significance. The V call is TRBV25-1, the J call TRBJ2-3; maybe TRBD1 (6 bases). V was shortened by 4 bases and J by 0 bases, with 11 bases between the two germline ends. The V gene's germline CDR1 is MGHDK and CDR2 SYGVNS. The CDR3 runs 15 residues. CDR3: CASSGFTGSTDTQYF. The CDR3 DNA reads as TGTGCCAGCAGTGGCTTCACAGGGAGCACAGATACGCAGTATTTT.

The sample holds a few counts of this clonotype. This beta chain lies outside the target of a library built for alpha chains; its clone size means little. This chain connects TRBV6-1 to TRBJ2-3, with unresolved D. CDR3 size: 16 residues. Trimming took 2 bases from V and 0 from J, leaving 12 bases between them. Germline-derived CDR1 and CDR2 are MNHNS and SASEGT. CDR3 region: CASSELNPGSTDTQYF. CDR3 bases: TGTGCCAGCAGTGAATTGAACCCCGGGAGCACAGATACGCAGTATTTT.

This clonotype was recorded a few times. The library was prepared for alpha chains; this beta chain is a stray read, so its frequency means little. The V and J genes are TRBV7-9 and TRBJ1-2, with TRBD1 identical over 7 bases. The length of the CDR3 is 13 residues. In germline, CDR1 is SEHNR, CDR2 FQNEAQ (reference sequence). After removal of 7 bases from V and 4 bases from J, the junction contained 6 bases not matched to a gene. CDR3 nucleotides: TGTGCCAGCAAACAGGGGAGAAGCTATGGCTACACCTTC. Translated: CASKQGRSYGYTF.

On this clonotype: This beta chain came through as a stray read in a library set up for alpha chains, and its size says little. J is TRBJ2-7 and V is TRBV11-1; 7 bases are shared with TRBD1. The trim removed 6 bases at V and 6 bases at J, leaving 8 bases unmatched. The germline gives CDR1 SGHAT, CDR2 FQDESV (reference sequence). The CDR3 loop spans 13 amino acids. The CDR3 reads CASSSDRAVEQYF. The CDR3 nucleotides are TGTGCCAGCAGTTCAGACAGGGCCGTCGAGCAGTACTTC. Full variable domain (missing parts from reference TRBV11-1 and TRBJ2-7): EAEVAQSPRYKITEKSQAVAFWCDPISGHATLYWYRQILGQGPELLVQFQDESVVDDSQLPKDRFSAERLKGVDSTLKIQPAELGDSAMYLCASSSDRAVEQYFGPGTRLTVT.

Worth noting for this clonotype: The library was built for alpha chains, so this beta chain is an off-target read and its size means little. This chain links TRBV28 with TRBJ1-2, with D uncertain. Per the germline V gene, CDR1 is MDHEN and CDR2 is SYDVKM. The CDR3 loop spans 10 amino acids. V lost 4 bases, J lost 3 bases, and 0 bases lay in between. CDR3 nucleotide sequence: TGTGCCAGCAGTTACTATGGCTACACCTTC. Encoded protein: CASSYYGYTF.

A remark on this clonotype: A library prepared for alpha chains yielded this beta chain as an off-target read; its size is of little meaning. The chain recombines TRBV5-1 with TRBJ1-6; TRBD1 agrees at 9 bases. Germline CDR1 SGHRS, CDR2 YFSETQ. J was trimmed by 7 bases and V by 0 bases; bases with no gene match: 5. This CDR3 comprises 16 residues. CDR3 loop: CASSLEWDRANSPLHF. CDR3 coding DNA: TGCGCCAGCAGCTTGGAATGGGACAGGGCGAATTCACCCCTCCACTTT.

Comment on this clonotype: This beta chain slipped into a library made for alpha chains as a stray read, so its size is not meaningful. V gene TRBV18 combines with J gene TRBJ2-3, with 7 bases lining up with TRBD1. From germline, CDR1 is KGHSH and CDR2 LQKENI. The CDR3 covers 15 residues. V was clipped by 4 bases and J by 4 bases; unmatched bases: 8. In DNA form, the CDR3 reads TGTGCCAGCTCACGGGAACAGGGGAGAGCAGATACGCAGTATTTT. Translation: CASSREQGRADTQYF.

As for this clonotype: This beta chain appears as a stray read in a library generated for alpha chains; its size is not informative. The chain uses TRBV11-3 and TRBJ2-1; 11 bases are shared with TRBD2. With 5 bases clipped from V and 8 bases from J, the junction kept 11 bases outside the gene matches. The CDR3 length is 16 residues. Germline CDR1 reads SGHNT; CDR2 reads YENEEA. The CDR3 nucleotides are TGTGCCAGCAGCGCGGGACTAGCGGCGGAGTTGTATGAGCAGTTCTTC. This sequence encodes CASSAGLAAELYEQFF.

Only a few counts were recorded for this clonotype. Because this beta chain is a stray read in a library intended to capture alpha chains, its abundance should not be given much weight. The rearrangement links TRBV4-3 to TRBJ1-2; D perhaps matches TRBD1 (5 bases). Germline CDR1 LGHNA, CDR2 YSLEER. The CDR3 length is 12 residues. The V end lost 0 bases, the J end lost 8 bases, and 7 bases lay between the germline ends. CDR3 protein: CASSQEGEGYTF. Here the CDR3 DNA reads TGCGCCAGCAGCCAAGAGGGGGAAGGCTACACCTTC.

There are many counts of this clonotype. Found in a library prepared for alpha chains, this beta chain is an off-target read, and its abundance has little meaning. This chain connects TRBV6-1 to TRBJ2-3; D is perhaps TRBD1 or TRBD2 (7 bases each). The V gene's germline CDR1 is MNHNS and CDR2 SASEGT. V lost 6 bases, J lost 8 bases, and 21 bases lay in between. The CDR3 contains 15 residues. CDR3 in DNA: TGTGCCAGCAGATCCGCACAGGGCAGGGGGGGTACGCAGTATTTT. Protein product: CASRSAQGRGGTQYF.

In its sample, this clonotype ranks as medium-sized. The size of this beta chain means little, since it is a stray read in a library made for alpha chains. The chain uses TRBV29-1 and TRBJ2-7; TRBD1 matches at 7 bases. The CDR3 totals 13 residues. V shed 5 bases, J shed 2 bases, and the junction held 6 bases outside the gene matches. Germline CDR1 is SQVTM and CDR2 is ANQGSEA. Written as DNA, the CDR3 is TGCAGCGTTACAACGGGACAGACCTACGAGCAGTACTTC. Its translation is CSVTTGQTYEQYF.

Regarding this clonotype: This beta chain represents an off-target read in a library built for alpha chains; its size is of limited meaning. The chain uses TRBV9 and TRBJ1-3; D ambiguous. Looked up from germline, CDR1 is SGDLS and CDR2 is YYNGEE. The length of the CDR3 is 16 residues. V lost 4 bases and J lost 4, with 18 bases in between. The CDR3 is CASSRLSVEIGNTIYF. Here the CDR3 DNA reads TGTGCCAGCAGCCGGTTAAGCGTGGAGATAGGAAACACCATATATTTT.

In the case of this clonotype: For a library built for alpha chains, this beta chain is a stray read; little rests on its size. J is TRBJ2-3 and V is TRBV7-8, with 10 bases fitting TRBD2. Germline V gene lookup returns CDR1 SGHVS and CDR2 FQNEAQ. The CDR3 runs to 15 residues. Losses at the gene ends were 1 base for V and 4 bases for J; bases not matched to a gene: 2. DNA for the CDR3: TGTGCCAGCAGCTTAGTGGGACTAGCGCCAGATACGCAGTATTTT. Protein product: CASSLVGLAPDTQYF. Drawing the rest from reference TRBV7-8 and TRBJ2-3, the complete variable domain is GAGVSQSPRYKVAKRGQDVALRCDPISGHVSLFWYQQALGQGPEFLTYFQNEAQLDKSGLPSDRFFAERPEGSVSTLKIQRTQQEDSAVYLCASSLVGLAPDTQYFGPGTRLTVL.

This clonotype came up many times. This beta chain lies outside the target of a library built for alpha chains; its clone size means little. The genes are TRBV7-2 and TRBJ1-1; D is possibly TRBD1 (6 bases). The germline CDR1 and CDR2 sequences are SGHTA and FQGNSA. CDR3 length equals 14 residues. V lost 6 bases and J lost 1, with 12 bases in between. Here the CDR3 reads CASRRQAANTEAFF. The CDR3 DNA reads TGTGCCAGCAGGAGACAGGCCGCGAACACTGAAGCTTTCTTT.

This clonotype has ten or more counts. The size of this beta chain means little, since it is a stray read in a library made for alpha chains. This chain connects TRBV18 to TRBJ2-7, with D possibly TRBD2 on 6 matching bases. Germline CDR1 reads KGHSH; CDR2 reads LQKENI. V was shortened by 2 bases and J by 3 bases, with 14 bases between the two germline ends. This CDR3 has 15 amino acids. CDR3 protein: CASSPSSGDYYEQYF. The CDR3 DNA reads as TGTGCCAGCTCACCATCGTCGGGGGATTACTACGAGCAGTACTTC.

Concerning this clonotype: Within a library made for alpha chains, this beta chain is off target, and its count is uninformative. V and J are TRBV20-1 and TRBJ2-3; TRBD2 agrees at 11 bases. V trimming: 3 bases; J trimming: 5 bases; junction bases outside the gene matches: 4. Per the germline V gene, CDR1 is DFQATT and CDR2 is SNEGSKA (reference sequence). This CDR3 comprises 14 residues. The CDR3 region has the DNA TGCAGTGCTAGGACTAGCGGGGCCCGAGATACGCAGTATTTT. It translates to CSARTSGARDTQYF.

By sample share, this clonotype is large. This beta chain lies outside the target of a library built for alpha chains; its clone size means little. The chain has TRBV6-6 and TRBJ1-6, with D unclear. The V end lost 4 bases, the J end lost 7 bases, and 8 bases lay between the germline ends. CDR3 length: 13 residues. Germline CDR1 is MNHNY and CDR2 is SVGAGI (reference sequence). CDR3 nucleotides: TGTGCCAGCAGTTCTCCTGAAAATTCACCCCTCCACTTT. Its translation: CASSSPENSPLHF.

This clonotype has at least ten counts. Because this beta chain is a stray read in a library intended to capture alpha chains, its abundance should not be given much weight. The chain carries TRBV9 and TRBJ1-3, with 8 bases fitting TRBD1. CDR3 length equals 16 residues. Losses at the gene ends were 4 bases for V and 3 bases for J; bases not matched to a gene: 9. Germline-derived CDR1 and CDR2 are SGDLS and YYNGEE. CDR3 coding DNA: TGTGCCAGCAGCCCTACCCCGGACAGGGATGGAAACACCATATATTTT. This encodes CASSPTPDRDGNTIYF.

This clonotype was counted ten times or more. This beta chain is a stray sequence in a library constructed for alpha chains; its clone size is not meaningful. V usage is TRBV6-5 and J usage is TRBJ1-1; perhaps TRBD1 as D (5 bases). The CDR3 runs to 15 residues. The ends were cut back, 11 bases at V and 0 bases at J, with 19 bases in the middle. Germline-derived CDR1 and CDR2 are MNHEY and SVGAGI. The CDR3 coding sequence is TGTGCCGTCTTACCGGGGGGATTCATGAACACTGAAGCTTTCTTT. Translating gives CAVLPGGFMNTEAFF.